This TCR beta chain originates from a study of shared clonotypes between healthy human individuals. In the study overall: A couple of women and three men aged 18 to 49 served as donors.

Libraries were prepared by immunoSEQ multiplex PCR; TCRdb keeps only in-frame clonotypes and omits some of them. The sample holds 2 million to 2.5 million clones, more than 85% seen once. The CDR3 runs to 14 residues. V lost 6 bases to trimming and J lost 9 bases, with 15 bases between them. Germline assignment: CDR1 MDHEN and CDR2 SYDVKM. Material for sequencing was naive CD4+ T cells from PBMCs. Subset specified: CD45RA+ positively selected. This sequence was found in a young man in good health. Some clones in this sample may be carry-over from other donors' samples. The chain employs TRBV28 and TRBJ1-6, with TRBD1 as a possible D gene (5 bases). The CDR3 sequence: CASSPDGARSPLHF. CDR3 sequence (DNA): TGTGCCAGCAGCCCCGACGGGGCGCGTTCACCCCTCCACTTT.